The 8 T cell receptor beta chains given below trace back to one sample, sequenced in a study of cytomegalovirus exposure and HLA in healthy donors. PCR was performed using 60 Vbeta and 13 Jbeta primers. The data were produced by immunoSEQ multiplex PCR, yet TCRdb's version contains in-frame clones alone and is incomplete. Of about 120,000 clones in the sample, 74% were seen once. The source material was PBMCs. The receptors derive from a human donor in good health.

The J gene is TRBJ1-2, the V gene TRBV29-1; D gene unclear. CDR1 and CDR2 (germline): SQVTM, ANQGSEA. The V and J ends lost 3 bases and 8 bases respectively, with 28 bases between them. The CDR3 loop spans 17 amino acids. The CDR3 loop reads CSVDYGRRSGSMGGYTF. CDR3 DNA: TGCAGCGTTGACTATGGGCGCAGGAGCGGATCTATGGGGGGCTACACCTTC.

This clone was observed a few times. This chain links TRBV29-1 with TRBJ1-3; D is possibly TRBD1 (5 bases). V was clipped by 5 bases and J by 1 base, with 6 bases between them. The CDR3 has 12 amino acids. The germline V gene encodes CDR1 SQVTM and CDR2 ANQGSEA. The CDR3 reads CSVRGSGNTIYF. The CDR3 DNA follows: TGCAGCGTTCGGGGGTCTGGAAACACCATATATTTT.

The V gene is TRBV5-1, the J gene TRBJ2-1; 13 bases line up with TRBD2. V was clipped by 1 base and J by 15 bases; unmatched bases: 10. Germline lookup yields CDR1 SGHRS and CDR2 YFSETQ. CDR3 length equals 15 residues. The DNA for the CDR3 is TGCGCCAGCAGCTTGACTAGCGGGGGGGCCTCTTATGGGTTCTTC. It yields the protein CASSLTSGGASYGFF.

The J gene is TRBJ1-3, the V gene TRBV7-9; D call uncertain. The ends were cut back, 7 bases at V and 3 bases at J, with 22 bases in the middle. Germline CDR1 and CDR2: SEHNR and FQNEAQ (reference sequence). This CDR3 spans 17 amino acids. The CDR3 DNA is TGTGCCAGCACCACTTGGACTCGTATGACGGGTGGAAACACCATATATTTT. Its protein product is CASTTWTRMTGGNTIYF.

V usage is TRBV29-1 and J usage is TRBJ1-1; D is undetermined. Germline V gene lookup returns CDR1 SQVTM and CDR2 ANQGSEA. The length of the CDR3 is 12 residues. V lost 7 bases to trimming and J lost 0 bases, with 9 bases between them. In DNA form, the CDR3 reads TGCAGCGCTCAACAAGTGAACACTGAAGCTTTCTTT. This sequence encodes CSAQQVNTEAFF.

V is TRBV14 and J is TRBJ2-5; 7 nucleotides line up with TRBD1. V was pared by 3 bases and J by 2 bases, with 12 bases of the junction left unmatched. This CDR3 is 17 amino acids long. CDR1 is SGHDN, CDR2 FVKESK, per germline. DNA for the CDR3: TGTGCCAGCAGCCAGGGACAGTCCACCGCCTCACAAGAGACCCAGTACTTC. Translating gives CASSQGQSTASQETQYF.

The chain employs TRBV27 and TRBJ2-7, with D possibly being TRBD2 (7 bases). Germline values: CDR1 MNHEY, CDR2 SMNVEV (reference sequence). With 3 bases removed from V and 2 bases from J, the gap between germline ends came to 14 bases. This CDR3 has 15 residues. Here the CDR3 DNA reads TGTGCCAGCAGTTTTACCGGGGGGCGGCCCTACGAGCAGTACTTC. This encodes CASSFTGGRPYEQYF.

The chain has TRBV30 and TRBJ1-2; 8 bases fit TRBD1. V lost 2 bases, J lost 6 bases, and 20 bases stayed unmatched. Germline assignment: CDR1 GTSNPN and CDR2 SVGIG (reference sequence). The CDR3 has 18 residues. The CDR3 bases are TGTGCCTGGAGTCGAAGGGGGGGGTCTCAGGGGGCGCATAATGGCTACACCTTC. It codes for CAWSRRGGSQGAHNGYTF.